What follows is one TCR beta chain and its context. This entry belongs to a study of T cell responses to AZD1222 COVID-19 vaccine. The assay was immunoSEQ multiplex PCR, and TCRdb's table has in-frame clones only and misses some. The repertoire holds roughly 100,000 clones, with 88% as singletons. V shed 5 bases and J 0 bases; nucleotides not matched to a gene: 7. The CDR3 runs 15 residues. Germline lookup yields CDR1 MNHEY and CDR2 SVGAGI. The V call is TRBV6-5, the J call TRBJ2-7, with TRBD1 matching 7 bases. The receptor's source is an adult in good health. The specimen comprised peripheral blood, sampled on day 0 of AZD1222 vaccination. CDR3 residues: CASSKQGPSSYEQYF. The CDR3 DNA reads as TGTGCCAGCAGTAAACAGGGGCCCAGCTCCTACGAGCAGTACTTC.